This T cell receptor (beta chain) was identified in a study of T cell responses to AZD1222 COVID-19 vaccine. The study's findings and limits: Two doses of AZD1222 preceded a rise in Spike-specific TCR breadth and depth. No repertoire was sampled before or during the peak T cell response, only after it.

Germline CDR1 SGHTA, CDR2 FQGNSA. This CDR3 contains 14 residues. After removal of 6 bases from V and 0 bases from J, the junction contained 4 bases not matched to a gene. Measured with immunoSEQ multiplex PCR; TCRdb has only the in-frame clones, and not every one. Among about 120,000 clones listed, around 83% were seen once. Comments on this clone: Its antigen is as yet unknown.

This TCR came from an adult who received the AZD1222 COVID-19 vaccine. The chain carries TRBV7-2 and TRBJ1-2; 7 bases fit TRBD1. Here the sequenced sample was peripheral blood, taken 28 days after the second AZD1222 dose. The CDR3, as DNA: TGTGCCAGCAGGAAGGGGGCGCCTAACTATGGCTACACCTTC. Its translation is CASRKGAPNYGYTF.